This TCR beta chain was identified during a study of CD8+CD57+ T cells in acquired aplastic anemia. Across the study: Average DNA yield from sorted CD4+ and CD8+ cells was around 3.2 ug. Reads per healthy sample averaged about 10.8 million (CD4+) and 11 million to 13 million (CD8+). Whole-study results and caveats: Patients and controls had in common approximately 28 CD8+ CDR3 sequences. Simpson's diversity of CD8+ cells was not significantly different in patients compared with controls.

Regarding this clonotype: The antigen is unknown.

The template used for profiling TCR beta VDJ and CDR3 was genomic DNA. TCRdb re-called the reads through MiXCR, storing one row per CDR3 protein. The repertoire includes 40,000 to 50,000 distinct CDR3 sequences, around 70% of them detected once, and roughly 34% sits in the top ten. The sample consisted of sorted CD4+, CD8+, or CD8+CD57+ T cells (not recorded which) from PBMCs. The source is a human donor in good health, serving as a control.

CDR3 residues: CASSLGLGTAYNEQFF. DNA for the CDR3: TGTGCCAGCAGCTTAGGTTTAGGGACAGCTTACAATGAGCAGTTCTTC. The rearrangement joins TRBV11-1 to TRBJ2-1; TRBD1 agrees at 7 bases. This CDR3 is 16 amino acids long. V dropped 1 base and J dropped 4; count of bases not matched to a gene: 7. The germline V gene has CDR1 SGHAT and CDR2 FQDESV (reference sequence).